This entry is about one T cell receptor (beta chain). Study processing details: The authors estimated nucleated cell counts from reference gene primer amplification. This table comes from immunoSEQ multiplex PCR, and its TCRdb copy is limited to in-frame clones, with some not included. Clone size and V and J calls were adopted from that table, with D and trimming inferred from the DNA. The repertoire has approximately 280,000 clones, 88% of them found once; the top ten carry just under 9.5%. The trim removed 3 bases at V and 1 base at J, leaving 7 bases unmatched. CDR1 SGHNT and CDR2 YYREEE come from the germline V gene (reference sequence). This CDR3 region has 17 residues. The entry originates in a study of blood T cell repertoires in COVID-19. Study in general: The analysed material was cDNA or gDNA that came from T cells, B-cell-depleted T cells, or PBMCs.

The chain couples TRBV5-4 to TRBJ2-1, with TRBD1 matching over 10 bases. Sequences were obtained from peripheral blood. The sequence derives from a man between 18 and 35 years old with active or convalescent COVID-19. The CDR3 sequence: CASSSRQGARSYNEQFF. The CDR3 DNA follows: TGTGCCAGCAGCTCCCGACAGGGGGCGCGGTCCTACAATGAGCAGTTCTTC. The full variable domain, in which reference TRBV5-4 and TRBJ2-1 provide the parts outside the CDR3, is ETGVTQSPTHLIKTRGQQVTLRCSSQSGHNTVSWYQQALGQGPQFIFQYYREEENGRGNFPPRFSGLQFPNYSSELNVNALELDDSALYLCASSSRQGARSYNEQFFGPGTRLTVL.